One and the same sample provided the 2 T cell receptor beta chains below, sequenced in a study of blood T cell repertoires in COVID-19. The protocol was immunoSEQ multiplex PCR, while the TCRdb copy is restricted to in-frame clones and leaves out a portion. The top ten clones hold 10% to 15% of a sample with around 290,000 clones, approximately 86% of them seen once. Sequencing used peripheral blood. The receptors come from a woman in her 70s with COVID-19, enrolled during active disease.

The CDR3 sequence: CSAPKTSGGTSTDTQYF. DNA for the CDR3: TGCAGCGCCCCAAAGACTAGCGGGGGAACTAGCACAGATACGCAGTATTTT. The chain carries TRBV29-1 and TRBJ2-3, with 12 nucleotides matching TRBD2. Trimming removed 7 bases from V and 0 bases from J; junction bases left unmatched: 11. CDR3 length equals 17 residues. Germline V CDR1 and CDR2: SQVTM, ANQGSEA.

The chain recombines TRBV9 with TRBJ2-7; the match to TRBD2 covers 14 bases. Germline lookup yields CDR1 SGDLS and CDR2 YYNGEE. The CDR3 runs 16 residues. The ends lost 0 bases at V and 7 bases at J; junction bases unmatched: 6. The DNA of the CDR3 is TGTGCCAGCAGCGTAGGCCCCGGGACTAGCGGGGGAGAGCAGTACTTC. Protein sequence: CASSVGPGTSGGEQYF.